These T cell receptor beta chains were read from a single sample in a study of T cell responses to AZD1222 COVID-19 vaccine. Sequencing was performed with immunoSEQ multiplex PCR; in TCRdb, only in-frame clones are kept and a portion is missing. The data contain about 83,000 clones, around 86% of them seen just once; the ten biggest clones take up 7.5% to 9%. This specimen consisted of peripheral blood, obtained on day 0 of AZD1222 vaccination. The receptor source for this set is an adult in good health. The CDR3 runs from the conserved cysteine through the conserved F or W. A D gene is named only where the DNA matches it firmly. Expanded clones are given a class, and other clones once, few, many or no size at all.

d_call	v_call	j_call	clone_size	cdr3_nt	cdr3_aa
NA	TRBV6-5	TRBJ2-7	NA	TGTGCCAGCAGTTACGGGGGCGGGGATGAGCAGTACTTC	CASSYGGGDEQYF
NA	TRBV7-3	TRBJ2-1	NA	TGTGCCAGCAGCGACGGGCCCTCGGGGGAGCAGTTCTTC	CASSDGPSGEQFF
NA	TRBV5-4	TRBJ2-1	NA	TGTGCCAGCAGCCCTTTGGAGGGGGCCCCTGGGAATGAGCAGTTCTTC	CASSPLEGAPGNEQFF
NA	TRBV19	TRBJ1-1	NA	TGTGCCAGTAGTATACGGCCCCGGGGATGGACTGAAGCTTTCTTT	CASSIRPRGWTEAFF
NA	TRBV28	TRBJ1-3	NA	TGTGCCAGCAGTTTCCCGGCGCTGGGAGGTGGAAACACCATATATTTT	CASSFPALGGGNTIYF
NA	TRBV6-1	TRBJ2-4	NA	TGTGCCAGCAGTGTTAGACAGGGACTAGCCAAAAACATTCAGTACTTC	CASSVRQGLAKNIQYF
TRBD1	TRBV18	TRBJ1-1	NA	TGTGCCAGCTCACCCTGGACAGGGGGGTACACTGAAGCTTTCTTT	CASSPWTGGYTEAFF
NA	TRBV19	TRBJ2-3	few	TGTGCCAGCTCGGAGGGAGGACCCCGGCCGTGGACAGATACGCAGTATTTT	CASSEGGPRPWTDTQYF
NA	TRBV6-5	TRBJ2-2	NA	TGTGCCAGCAGTTACGGGGGGACCGGGGAGCTGTTTTTT	CASSYGGTGELFF
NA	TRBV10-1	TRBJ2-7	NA	TGCGCCAGCAGTGTTCATCAGGGCCCCAACGAGCAGTACTTC	CASSVHQGPNEQYF
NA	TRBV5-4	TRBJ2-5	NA	TGTGCCAGCAGCTTATCCGTGTCTTGGGAGACCCAGTACTTC	CASSLSVSWETQYF
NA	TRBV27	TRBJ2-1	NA	TGTGCCAGCAGTTTATTGCCCCAACTTGAGCAGTTCTTC	CASSLLPQLEQFF
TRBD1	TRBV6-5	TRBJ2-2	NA	TGTGCCAGCAGTTACTCCGGGACAGTCCTTCCCGGGGAGCTGTTTTTT	CASSYSGTVLPGELFF
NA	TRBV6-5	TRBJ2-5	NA	TGTGCCAGCAGTCCCCCGGGGGCTCGGGAGACCCAGTACTTC	CASSPPGARETQYF
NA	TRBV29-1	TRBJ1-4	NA	TGCAGCGTTGCTGGGAGGGTTAGCGAAAAACTGTTTTTT	CSVAGRVSEKLFF
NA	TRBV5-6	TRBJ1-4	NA	TGTGCCAGCAGCGGGCACAGGGTTGATGAAAAACTGTTTTTT	CASSGHRVDEKLFF